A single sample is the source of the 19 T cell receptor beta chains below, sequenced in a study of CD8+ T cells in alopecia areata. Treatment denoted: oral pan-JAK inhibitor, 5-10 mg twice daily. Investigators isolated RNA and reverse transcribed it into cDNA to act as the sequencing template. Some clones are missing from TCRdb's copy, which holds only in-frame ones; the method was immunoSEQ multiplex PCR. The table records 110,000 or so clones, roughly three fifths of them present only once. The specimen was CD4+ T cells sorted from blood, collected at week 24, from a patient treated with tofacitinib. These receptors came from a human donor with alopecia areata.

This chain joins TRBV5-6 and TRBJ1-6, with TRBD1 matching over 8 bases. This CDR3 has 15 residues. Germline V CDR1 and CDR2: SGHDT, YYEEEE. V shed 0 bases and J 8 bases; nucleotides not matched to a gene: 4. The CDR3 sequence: CASSLGMDRDSPLHF. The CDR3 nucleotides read TGTGCCAGCAGCTTGGGTATGGACAGGGATTCACCCCTCCACTTT.

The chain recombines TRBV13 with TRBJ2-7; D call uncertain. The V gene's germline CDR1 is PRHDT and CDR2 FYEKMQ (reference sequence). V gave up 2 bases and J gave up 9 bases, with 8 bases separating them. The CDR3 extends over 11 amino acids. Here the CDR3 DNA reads TGTGCCAGCAGCTTAAGAGCCAGGCAGTACTTC. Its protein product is CASSLRARQYF.

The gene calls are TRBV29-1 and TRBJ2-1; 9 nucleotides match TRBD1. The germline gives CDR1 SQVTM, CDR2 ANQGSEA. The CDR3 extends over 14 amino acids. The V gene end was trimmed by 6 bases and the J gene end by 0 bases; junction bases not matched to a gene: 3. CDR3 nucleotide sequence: TGCAGCGTGGGGACAGGGCACTCCTACAATGAGCAGTTCTTC. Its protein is CSVGTGHSYNEQFF.

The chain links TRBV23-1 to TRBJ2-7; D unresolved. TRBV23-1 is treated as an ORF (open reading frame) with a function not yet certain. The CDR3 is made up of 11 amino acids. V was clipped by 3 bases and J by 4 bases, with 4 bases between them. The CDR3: CASSHSYEQYF. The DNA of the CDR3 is TGCGCCAGCAGTCATTCGTACGAGCAGTACTTC.

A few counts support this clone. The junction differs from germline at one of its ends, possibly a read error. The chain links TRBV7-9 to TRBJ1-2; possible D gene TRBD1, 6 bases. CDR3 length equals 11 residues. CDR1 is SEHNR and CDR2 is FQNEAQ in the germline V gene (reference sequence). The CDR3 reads CASTASDRSSF. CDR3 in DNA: TGTGCCAGCACCGCCTCCGACAGGTCCTCCTTC.

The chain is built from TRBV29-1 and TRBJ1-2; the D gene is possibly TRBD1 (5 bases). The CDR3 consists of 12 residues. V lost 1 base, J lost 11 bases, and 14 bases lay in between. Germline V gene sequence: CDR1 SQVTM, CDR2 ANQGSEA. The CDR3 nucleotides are TGCAGCGTTGAAGTCCTCCGGGGGAGTTACACCTTC. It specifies CSVEVLRGSYTF.

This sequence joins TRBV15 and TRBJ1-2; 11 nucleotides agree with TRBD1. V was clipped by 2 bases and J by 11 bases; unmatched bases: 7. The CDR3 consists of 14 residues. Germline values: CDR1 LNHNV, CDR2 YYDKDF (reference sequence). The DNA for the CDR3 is TGTGCCACCAGCAGACGTGGACAGGGGGCGCGGTACACCTTC. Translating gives CATSRRGQGARYTF.

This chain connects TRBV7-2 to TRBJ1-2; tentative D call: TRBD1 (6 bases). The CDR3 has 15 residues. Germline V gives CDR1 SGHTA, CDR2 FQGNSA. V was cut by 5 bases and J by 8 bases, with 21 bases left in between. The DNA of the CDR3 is TGTGCCAGCAGCCCCAGAGTGGGGGGGCCGGAGGGCTACACCTTC. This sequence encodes CASSPRVGGPEGYTF. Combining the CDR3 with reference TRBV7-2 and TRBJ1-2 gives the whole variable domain GAGVSQSPSNKVTEKGKDVELRCDPISGHTALYWYRQSLGQGLEFLIYFQGNSAPDKSGLPSDRFSAERTGGSVSTLTIQRTQQEDSAVYLCASSPRVGGPEGYTFGSGTRLTVV.

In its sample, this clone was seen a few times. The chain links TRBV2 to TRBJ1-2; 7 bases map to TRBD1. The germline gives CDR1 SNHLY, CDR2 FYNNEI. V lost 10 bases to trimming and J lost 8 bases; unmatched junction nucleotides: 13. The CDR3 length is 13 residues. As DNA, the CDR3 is TGTGCCACCTCCCCGCAGGGGGTCCTAGGCTACACCTTC. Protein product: CATSPQGVLGYTF.

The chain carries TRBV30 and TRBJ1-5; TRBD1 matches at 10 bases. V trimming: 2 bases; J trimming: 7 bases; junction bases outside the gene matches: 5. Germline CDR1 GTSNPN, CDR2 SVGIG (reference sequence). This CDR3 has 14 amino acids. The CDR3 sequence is CAWSPDRGSQPQHF. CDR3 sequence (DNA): TGTGCCTGGAGTCCGGACAGGGGGAGCCAGCCCCAGCATTTT.

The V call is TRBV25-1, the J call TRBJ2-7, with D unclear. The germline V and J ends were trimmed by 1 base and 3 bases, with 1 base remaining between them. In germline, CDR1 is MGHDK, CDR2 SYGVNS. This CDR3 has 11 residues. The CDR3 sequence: CASSEFYEQYF. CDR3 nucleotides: TGTGCCAGCAGTGAATTCTACGAGCAGTACTTC.

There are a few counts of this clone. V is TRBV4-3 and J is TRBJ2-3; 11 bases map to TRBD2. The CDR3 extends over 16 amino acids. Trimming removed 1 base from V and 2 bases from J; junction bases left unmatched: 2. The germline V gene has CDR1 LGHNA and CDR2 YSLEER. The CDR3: CASSQGLAGYTDTQYF. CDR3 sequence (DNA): TGCGCCAGCAGCCAAGGACTAGCGGGGTACACAGATACGCAGTATTTT.

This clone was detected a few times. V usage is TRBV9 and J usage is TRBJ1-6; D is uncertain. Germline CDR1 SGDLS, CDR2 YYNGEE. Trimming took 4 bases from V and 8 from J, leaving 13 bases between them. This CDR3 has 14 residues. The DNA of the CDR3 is TGTGCCAGCAGCCTAGACGTAGGCGATTCACCCCTCCACTTT. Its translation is CASSLDVGDSPLHF.

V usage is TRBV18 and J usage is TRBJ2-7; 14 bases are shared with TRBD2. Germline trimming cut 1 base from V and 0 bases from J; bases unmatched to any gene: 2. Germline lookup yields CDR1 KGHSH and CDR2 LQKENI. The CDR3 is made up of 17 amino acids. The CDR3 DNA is TGTGCCAGCTCACCACGGACTAGCGGGGGGATCTCCTACGAGCAGTACTTC. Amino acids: CASSPRTSGGISYEQYF.

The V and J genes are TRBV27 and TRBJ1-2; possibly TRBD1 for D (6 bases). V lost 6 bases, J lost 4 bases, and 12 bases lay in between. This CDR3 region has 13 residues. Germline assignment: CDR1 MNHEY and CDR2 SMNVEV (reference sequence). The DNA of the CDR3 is TGTGCCAGCAGCCCTAACAGGGTCTATGGCTACACCTTC. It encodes CASSPNRVYGYTF.

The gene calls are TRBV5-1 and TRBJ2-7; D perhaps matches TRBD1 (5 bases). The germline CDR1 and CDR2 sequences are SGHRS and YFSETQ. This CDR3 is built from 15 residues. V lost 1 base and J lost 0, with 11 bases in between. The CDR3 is CASSLMDTNSYEQYF. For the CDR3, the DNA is TGCGCCAGCAGCTTGATGGACACCAACTCCTACGAGCAGTACTTC.

CDR3 in amino acids: CASSAGTSGQETQYF. DNA of the CDR3: TGTGCCAGCAGTGCCGGGACTAGCGGCCAAGAGACCCAGTACTTC. This sequence joins TRBV6-1 and TRBJ2-5, with 11 bases aligning to TRBD2. Germline CDR1 is MNHNS and CDR2 is SASEGT. CDR3 length equals 15 residues. V shed 4 bases and J 1 base; nucleotides not matched to a gene: 2.

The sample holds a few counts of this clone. The DNA of the CDR3 is TGTGCCAGCTCAGTAACACAGAACACCGGGGAGCTGTTTTTT. Its translation is CASSVTQNTGELFF. The chain recombines TRBV18 with TRBJ2-2; D gene unclear. The V gene lost 5 bases and the J gene lost 1 base, with 8 bases spanning the gap. Germline CDR1 reads KGHSH; CDR2 reads LQKENI. The CDR3 spans 14 residues.

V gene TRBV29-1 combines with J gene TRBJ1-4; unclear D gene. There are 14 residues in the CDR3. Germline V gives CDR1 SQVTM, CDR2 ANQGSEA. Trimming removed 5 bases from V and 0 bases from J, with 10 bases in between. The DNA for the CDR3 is TGCAGCGTTTATCCGGCGGCAACTAATGAAAAACTGTTTTTT. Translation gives CSVYPAATNEKLFF.